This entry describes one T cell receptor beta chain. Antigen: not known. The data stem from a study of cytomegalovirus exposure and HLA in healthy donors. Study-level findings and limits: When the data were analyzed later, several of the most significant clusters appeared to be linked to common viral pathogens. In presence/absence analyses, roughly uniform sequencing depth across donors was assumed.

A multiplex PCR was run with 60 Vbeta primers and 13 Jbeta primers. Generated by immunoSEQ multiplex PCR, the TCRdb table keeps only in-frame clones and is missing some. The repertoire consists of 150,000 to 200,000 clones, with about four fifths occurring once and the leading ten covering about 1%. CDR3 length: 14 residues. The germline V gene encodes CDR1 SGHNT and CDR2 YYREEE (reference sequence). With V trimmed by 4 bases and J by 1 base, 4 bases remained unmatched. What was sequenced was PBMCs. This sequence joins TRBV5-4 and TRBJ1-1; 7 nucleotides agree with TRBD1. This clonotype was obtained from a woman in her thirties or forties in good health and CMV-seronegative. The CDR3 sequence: CASSPGTANTEAFF. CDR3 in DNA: TGTGCCAGCAGCCCAGGGACAGCGAACACTGAAGCTTTCTTT.